One and the same sample provided the 7 T cell receptor beta chains below, sequenced in a study of T cell changes during pregnancy in multiple sclerosis. Produced via immunoSEQ multiplex PCR; TCRdb's table is partial and in-frame only. The sample lists over 35,000 clones, 80% to 90% occurring once. Here the sequenced sample was CD4+ T cells from peripheral blood mononuclear cells, taken in the first trimester of pregnancy. These receptors were taken from a female donor with multiple sclerosis, enrolled in a pregnancy study.

Written as DNA, the CDR3 is TGTGCCAGCAGTGGGACTAGCGGAACAGATACGCAGTATTTT. Protein sequence: CASSGTSGTDTQYF. The chain has TRBV6-4 and TRBJ2-3; 10 positions match TRBD2. The CDR3 runs 14 residues. Germline CDR1 MRHNA, CDR2 SNTAGT. Losses at the gene ends were 4 bases for V and 3 bases for J; bases not matched to a gene: 1.

V is TRBV25-1 and J is TRBJ2-5; D possibly corresponds to TRBD1 (7 bases). The ends were cut back, 4 bases at V and 3 bases at J, with 18 bases in the middle. Germline V lookup: CDR1 MGHDK, CDR2 SYGVNS. This CDR3 region has 16 residues. The CDR3 DNA sequence: TGTGCCAGCAGTGCCTCCTACAGGGGAGGAGAAGAGACCCAGTACTTC. Its protein product is CASSASYRGGEETQYF.

This chain links TRBV7-3 with TRBJ2-1; D remains unclear. This CDR3 has 13 amino acids. CDR1 and CDR2 from the germline V gene are SGHTA and FQGTGA. V was cut by 10 bases and J by 6 bases, with 16 bases left in between. This CDR3 reads CATGRSGSNEQFF. Here the CDR3 DNA reads TGTGCCACCGGCCGGTCCGGGTCCAATGAGCAGTTCTTC.

As DNA, the CDR3 is TGTGCCAGTAGCCCAGCGGGGGGGCCCCAGCATTTT. Its translation is CASSPAGGPQHF. The V gene is TRBV19, the J gene TRBJ1-5; a weak D match, TRBD1 (5 bases). The V gene lost 6 bases and the J gene lost 9 bases, with 12 bases spanning the gap. This CDR3 is 12 amino acids long. Germline V CDR1 and CDR2: LNHDA, SQIVND (reference sequence).

This clone showed up just a few times. CDR3 bases: TGCGCCAGCAGTGATGGGACAGGGGACACTGAAGCTTTCTTT. As protein: CASSDGTGDTEAFF. The chain combines TRBV10-1 with TRBJ1-1, with 10 bases that match TRBD1. The CDR3 sequence is 14 residues long. With 3 bases clipped from V and 3 bases from J, the junction kept 1 base outside the gene matches. The germline gives CDR1 WNHNN, CDR2 SYGVQD (reference sequence).

This rearrangement joins TRBV27 to TRBJ1-4; 7 bases map to TRBD1. CDR1 is MNHEY and CDR2 is SMNVEV in the germline V gene (reference sequence). V was pared by 5 bases and J by 2 bases, with 5 bases of the junction left unmatched. The CDR3 has 15 amino acids. The CDR3 coding sequence is TGTGCCAGCAGTCCCACGGGACAGACTAATGAAAAACTGTTTTTT. This codes for CASSPTGQTNEKLFF. The variable domain in full, with the rest retrieved from reference TRBV27 and TRBJ1-4, is EAQVTQNPRYLITVTGKKLTVTCSQNMNHEYMSWYRQDPGLGLRQIYYSMNVEVTDKGDVPEGYKVSRKEKRNFPLILESPSPNQTSLYFCASSPTGQTNEKLFFGSGTQLSVL.

The V gene is TRBV19, the J gene TRBJ1-1; TRBD1 is a possible D gene (5 bases). CDR1 LNHDA and CDR2 SQIVND come from the germline V gene (reference sequence). V was cut by 3 bases and J by 6 bases, with 11 bases left in between. The CDR3 sequence is 13 residues long. For the CDR3, the DNA is TGTGCCAGTAGTATCTACCAGGGCCCTGAAGCTTTCTTT. Translation gives CASSIYQGPEAFF. The whole variable domain, remainder taken from reference TRBV19 and TRBJ1-1, is DGGITQSPKYLFRKEGQNVTLSCEQNLNHDAMYWYRQDPGQGLRLIYYSQIVNDFQKGDIAEGYSVSREKKESFPLTVTSAQKNPTAFYLCASSIYQGPEAFFGQGTRLTVV.